The rows below give T cell receptor beta chains drawn from one sample of a study of blood T cell repertoires in COVID-19. Assay used: immunoSEQ multiplex PCR; TCRdb lists only in-frame clones, some missing. The table includes a few hundred thousand clones, around 90% detected once. Sample: PBMCs or T cells enriched from blood (not recorded which). The source of these receptors is a woman between 18 and 29 years old with acute COVID-19. CDR3s include the opening cysteine and the closing phenylalanine or tryptophan. The order of the fields is J gene, clone size, D gene, V gene, CDR3 protein, CDR3 DNA. The D gene is left open where the match is weak. Expanded clones get a size class; other rows say once, few or many, or leave the size out.

>TRBJ1-2|many|-|TRBV30
CAWRRQASVNYGYTF
TGTGCCTGGAGGCGACAGGCGTCAGTCAACTATGGCTACACCTTC
>TRBJ1-2|-|TRBD1|TRBV19
CASSPPRRGDGYTF
TGTGCCAGTAGTCCCCCGCGCAGGGGGGATGGCTACACCTTC
>TRBJ2-7|-|TRBD2|TRBV27
CASSLSGTSGADYEQYF
TGTGCCAGCAGTTTATCCGGGACTAGCGGGGCGGACTACGAGCAGTACTTC
>TRBJ2-7|many|TRBD2|TRBV4-1
CASSQGLLAAQGYEQYF
TGCGCCAGCAGCCAAGGCTTACTAGCGGCCCAAGGATACGAGCAGTACTTC
>TRBJ2-4|-|TRBD2|TRBV27
CASRRGGGVAKNIQYF
TGTGCCAGCCGGAGGGGCGGGGGTGTAGCCAAAAACATTCAGTACTTC
>TRBJ2-7|-|TRBD2|TRBV7-8
CASSLALGTSGYEQYF
TGTGCCAGCAGCTTAGCGTTAGGGACTAGTGGGTACGAGCAGTACTTC
>TRBJ2-5|-|-|TRBV3-1/TRBV3-2
CASTSRRETQYF
TGTGCCAGCACCTCAAGGAGGGAGACCCAGTACTTC
>TRBJ2-1|-|TRBD2|TRBV7-8
CASSFKFGGSGFEQFF
TGTGCCAGCAGCTTCAAGTTCGGCGGGAGTGGGTTTGAGCAGTTCTTC
>TRBJ2-7|-|TRBD2|TRBV27
CASSSWSSGASSYEQYF
TGTGCCAGCAGTTCATGGTCTAGCGGAGCTAGCTCCTACGAGCAGTACTTC
>TRBJ1-2|-|-|TRBV18
CASSKPEEGNGYTF
TGTGCCAGCTCAAAACCGGAAGAGGGAAATGGCTACACCTTC
>TRBJ2-7|-|TRBD1|TRBV20-1
CSASKDRLYEQYF
TGCAGTGCTAGTAAGGACAGGTTATACGAGCAGTACTTC